The 30 T cell receptor beta chains in this list originate from one sample, sequenced in a study of T cells in Graves' hyperthyroidism and ophthalmopathy. Using RNA transcripts as the source, TCR beta CDR3 regions were amplified. During a first-round RT-PCR of the TCR CDR3, the HTBI primer set was used. TCRdb redid the calling of the multiplex PCR reads with MiXCR, one entry per CDR3 protein. Here the sample spans some 300,000 distinct CDR3 sequences, roughly 13% being singletons. The sample consisted of blood. Receptors originate from a woman aged 40 to 55 with Graves' hyperthyroidism.

This clonotype was seen at least ten times. The chain has TRBV6-1 and TRBJ1-2, with D unclear. The V gene lost 8 bases and the J gene lost 8 bases, with 27 bases spanning the gap. From germline, CDR1 is MNHNS and CDR2 SASEGT. CDR3 length equals 16 residues. The DNA for the CDR3 is TGTGCCAGCTTCTCCCCTTTGCTTTCGAAAACCCGCGGCTACACCTTC. It specifies CASFSPLLSKTRGYTF.

Many counts were recorded for this clonotype. This chain uses TRBV3-1 with TRBJ1-2; D is possibly TRBD1 (6 bases). This CDR3 is 13 amino acids long. The V and J ends lost 4 bases and 7 bases respectively, with 13 bases between them. CDR1 LGHDT and CDR2 YNNKEL come from the germline V gene (reference sequence). The CDR3 protein is CASSLQTGFGYTF. The CDR3, as DNA: TGTGCCAGCAGCCTTCAAACAGGGTTTGGCTACACCTTC.

This clonotype occurred a few times. The chain employs TRBV14 and TRBJ2-3; D might be TRBD2 (6 bases). Germline CDR1 reads SGHDN; CDR2 reads FVKESK. The CDR3 has 11 residues. V lost 4 bases to trimming and J lost 8 bases, with 7 bases between them. CDR3 region: CASSPTSTQYF. CDR3 DNA sequence: TGTGCCAGCAGCCCGACTAGTACGCAGTATTTT.

The table lists this clonotype with many counts. The genes are TRBV27 and TRBJ1-1; TRBD1 agrees at 7 bases. V was clipped by 5 bases and J by 8 bases; unmatched bases: 5. The germline V gene has CDR1 MNHEY and CDR2 SMNVEV (reference sequence). The length of the CDR3 is 12 residues. CDR3 sequence reads: CASSRRGREAFF. CDR3 coding DNA: TGTGCCAGCAGTAGAAGGGGGCGGGAAGCTTTCTTT.

This clonotype has ten or more counts. This chain joins TRBV29-1 and TRBJ2-7; perhaps TRBD2 as D (5 bases). CDR3 length equals 14 residues. Trimming pared 4 bases from V and 6 bases from J, leaving 19 bases between. Germline CDR1 SQVTM, CDR2 ANQGSEA. In DNA, the CDR3 is TGCAGCGTTGTTCCCGGGGTACGACTACGCGAGCAGTACTTC. Its protein is CSVVPGVRLREQYF.

This clonotype was seen ten or more times. The chain recombines TRBV12-3 or TRBV12-4 with TRBJ1-6, with D unresolved. The CDR3 runs to 14 residues. Trimming removed 4 bases from V and 0 bases from J, with 4 bases in between. CDR3 protein: CASSSSSYNSPLHF. DNA for the CDR3: TGTGCCAGCAGTTCAAGCTCCTATAATTCACCCCTCCACTTT.

The sample holds many counts of this clonotype. The chain combines TRBV20-1 with TRBJ2-3, with 14 bases that match TRBD2. CDR1 and CDR2 (germline): DFQATT, SNEGSKA (reference sequence). V trimming: 6 bases; J trimming: 3 bases; junction bases outside the gene matches: 20. This CDR3 has 20 residues. DNA for the CDR3: TGCAGTGCCGTACAACTTATCCCCGGGACTAGCGGGAGAGGTACAGATACGCAGTATTTT. Its protein is CSAVQLIPGTSGRGTDTQYF.

This clonotype came up many times. CDR3 in DNA: TGTGCCAGCAGGGGACAGGGGCTCTACAATGAGCAGTTCTTC. This sequence encodes CASRGQGLYNEQFF. The rearrangement joins TRBV2 to TRBJ2-1; TRBD1 agrees at 10 bases. The CDR3 is 14 amino acids. The germline gives CDR1 SNHLY, CDR2 FYNNEI. V gave up 6 bases and J gave up 3 bases; unmatched junction bases: 2.

At least ten counts were recorded for this clonotype. V is TRBV12-3 or TRBV12-4 and J is TRBJ2-3; 7 nucleotides align to TRBD2. With V trimmed by 6 bases and J by 6 bases, 9 bases remained unmatched. This CDR3 spans 14 amino acids. This CDR3 is CASSPPGRRDTQYF. The CDR3 bases are TGTGCCAGCAGCCCTCCCGGGAGGCGGGATACGCAGTATTTT.

The table lists this clonotype with many counts. The chain recombines TRBV28 with TRBJ2-7; D is ambiguous. The germline V gene has CDR1 MDHEN and CDR2 SYDVKM. With 6 bases removed from V and 5 bases from J, the gap between germline ends came to 23 bases. The CDR3 sequence is 16 residues long. The CDR3, as DNA: TGTGCCAGCAGGTCCGCCGGGCTCTTAATTGGCGACGAGCAGTACTTC. Translation gives CASRSAGLLIGDEQYF.

This clonotype has at least ten counts. J is TRBJ1-2 and V is TRBV13, with TRBD1 matching 9 bases. The germline gives CDR1 PRHDT, CDR2 FYEKMQ (reference sequence). J was trimmed by 5 bases and V by 4 bases; bases with no gene match: 5. This CDR3 spans 14 amino acids. The CDR3 DNA follows: TGTGCCAGCAGCTCGGGACAGGGATTATATGGCTACACCTTC. Amino acids: CASSSGQGLYGYTF. Full variable domain (rest looked up from reference TRBV13 and TRBJ1-2): AAGVIQSPRHLIKEKRETATLKCYPIPRHDTVYWYQQGPGQDPQFLISFYEKMQSDKGSIPDRFSAQQFSDYHSELNMSSLELGDSALYFCASSSGQGLYGYTFGSGTRLTVV.

The gene calls are TRBV9 and TRBJ2-7, with D tentatively TRBD1 (5 bases). This CDR3 spans 17 amino acids. The germline V gene encodes CDR1 SGDLS and CDR2 YYNGEE. Trimming took 3 bases from V and 0 from J, leaving 19 bases between them. The CDR3 nucleotides are TGTGCCAGCAGCGCATCAGGGTCAGGACACAACTCCTACGAGCAGTACTTC. Encoded protein: CASSASGSGHNSYEQYF.

This clonotype appeared many times. The CDR3 DNA follows: TGTGCCAGCAGTTCCGAGGGACGTCAAGGGGAGCAGTACTTC. Protein sequence: CASSSEGRQGEQYF. The J gene is TRBJ2-7, the V gene TRBV28; D could derive from TRBD1 or TRBD2 (5 bases each). Germline CDR1 is MDHEN and CDR2 is SYDVKM. The CDR3 is 14 residues long. V was clipped by 4 bases and J by 7 bases, with 17 bases between them.

This clonotype has at least ten counts. The chain combines TRBV20-1 with TRBJ1-4, with TRBD1 matching 8 bases. The CDR3 has 16 amino acids. Germline CDR1 and CDR2: DFQATT and SNEGSKA (reference sequence). The trim removed 0 bases at V and 3 bases at J, leaving 6 bases unmatched. The CDR3 DNA sequence: TGCAGTGCTAGAGATACAGGGGGTTTGGCTAATGAAAAACTGTTTTTT. The encoded protein is CSARDTGGLANEKLFF.

A few counts support this clonotype. The rearrangement links TRBV27 to TRBJ2-1, with 11 bases aligning to TRBD1. V was clipped by 5 bases and J by 0 bases; unmatched bases: 3. CDR3 size: 16 residues. Germline V CDR1 and CDR2: MNHEY, SMNVEV (reference sequence). The CDR3 here is CASSIGTGGSYNEQFF. The DNA of the CDR3 is TGTGCCAGCAGTATAGGGACAGGGGGCTCCTACAATGAGCAGTTCTTC.

This clonotype was found many times. The chain is built from TRBV27 and TRBJ1-6, with TRBD1 as a possible D gene (6 bases). Germline CDR1 reads MNHEY; CDR2 reads SMNVEV (reference sequence). The CDR3 is made up of 16 amino acids. V was cut by 4 bases and J by 8 bases, with 18 bases left in between. CDR3 region: CASSSRTALGDSPLHF. CDR3 nucleotides: TGTGCCAGCAGTTCCAGGACAGCCTTGGGGGATTCACCCCTCCACTTT.

The chain employs TRBV2 and TRBJ2-1; 10 bases align to TRBD1. The ends lost 1 base at V and 1 base at J; junction bases unmatched: 1. This CDR3 has 16 amino acids. Germline loops: CDR1 SNHLY, CDR2 FYNNEI. CDR3 sequence: CASSEGTGGSYNEQFF. In DNA, the CDR3 is TGTGCCAGCAGTGAAGGGACAGGGGGATCCTACAATGAGCAGTTCTTC.

This clonotype was detected many times. The chain uses TRBV12-3 or TRBV12-4 and TRBJ2-7; D perhaps matches TRBD2 (6 bases). Trimming left V 2 bases short and J 7 bases short, with 12 bases between. This CDR3 comprises 13 residues. The CDR3 DNA follows: TGTGCCAGCAGTTTAATGCGGGACGATGAGCAGTACTTC. This encodes CASSLMRDDEQYF.

For this clonotype: Given a much more abundant clone one base away, this may be a read error. The chain joins TRBV12-3 or TRBV12-4 to TRBJ2-3; D ambiguous. The CDR3 sequence is 11 residues long. V was pared by 4 bases and J by 4 bases, with 3 bases between. This chain's CDR3 is CASSWADTQYF. For the CDR3, the DNA is TGTGCCAGCAGTTGGGCAGATACGCAGTATTTT.

Many counts were recorded for this clonotype. CDR3 sequence: CATSERDYHQYEQYF. In DNA form, the CDR3 reads TGTGCCACCAGTGAACGGGACTACCATCAGTACGAGCAGTACTTC. The chain employs TRBV24-1 and TRBJ2-7; 7 nucleotides align to TRBD2. The CDR3 covers 15 residues. With V trimmed by 4 bases and J by 4 bases, 9 bases remained unmatched. From germline, CDR1 is KGHDR and CDR2 SFDVKD.

This clonotype was seen ten or more times. The chain combines TRBV5-1 with TRBJ1-4, with 7 bases identical to TRBD1. The junction had 6 bases not matched to a gene; V was cut back by 4 bases and J by 0 bases. Germline assignment: CDR1 SGHRS and CDR2 YFSETQ. The CDR3 consists of 16 residues. The CDR3 DNA is TGCGCCAGCAGCCCGGACAGGTCGGCAACTAATGAAAAACTGTTTTTT. As protein: CASSPDRSATNEKLFF.

Many counts were recorded for this clonotype. The chain recombines TRBV24-1 with TRBJ1-5; 8 bases are shared with TRBD1. V shed 4 bases, J shed 7 bases, and the junction held 5 bases outside the gene matches. CDR1 is KGHDR, CDR2 SFDVKD, per germline. CDR3 length: 14 residues. Here the CDR3 DNA reads TGTGCCACCAGTGACGGACAGGGTGGACAGCCCCAGCATTTT. Translating it yields CATSDGQGGQPQHF.

This clonotype has only a few counts. CDR3 nucleotide sequence: TGTGCCAGTAGTCCCGGACTAGCGGGAGGGCTTAAGTTCTTC. As protein: CASSPGLAGGLKFF. The chain has TRBV19 and TRBJ2-1; 15 bases are a match to TRBD2. The trim removed 5 bases at V and 14 bases at J, leaving 7 bases unmatched. This CDR3 is built from 14 residues. From germline, CDR1 is LNHDA and CDR2 SQIVND (reference sequence).

The table lists this clonotype with many counts. The chain carries TRBV12-3 or TRBV12-4 and TRBJ1-5; TRBD1 aligns across 9 bases. V shed 3 bases, J shed 3 bases, and the junction held 12 bases outside the gene matches. The CDR3 is 18 residues long. The CDR3 loop reads CASSFRRATGGLNQPQHF. CDR3 DNA sequence: TGTGCCAGCAGTTTTAGAAGGGCGACAGGGGGTCTCAATCAGCCCCAGCATTTT.

The gene calls are TRBV7-3 and TRBJ2-3, with 14 bases that match TRBD2. Germline-derived CDR1 and CDR2 are SGHTA and FQGTGA. The CDR3 extends over 17 amino acids. The V gene end was trimmed by 5 bases and the J gene end by 2 bases; junction bases not matched to a gene: 6. The CDR3: CASSRGLAGVPTDTQYF. CDR3 nucleotides: TGTGCCAGCAGCAGGGGACTAGCGGGAGTTCCCACAGATACGCAGTATTTT.

Points on this clonotype: A much bigger clone sits one base away, suggesting this may be a read error. This chain links TRBV2 with TRBJ2-2, with a possible D match to TRBD2 (5 bases). The CDR3 has 15 residues. CDR1 is SNHLY and CDR2 is FYNNEI in the germline V gene. For the CDR3, the DNA is TGTGCCAGCAAATCACGTGTGGGGAACACCGGGGAGCTGGTTTTT. This translates into CASKSRVGNTGELVF.

This clonotype was observed at least ten times. The chain combines TRBV3-1 with TRBJ2-3; D is possibly TRBD1 or TRBD2 (7 bases each). Germline CDR1 is LGHDT and CDR2 is YNNKEL (reference sequence). The CDR3 loop spans 15 amino acids. V lost 3 bases and J lost 3, with 13 bases in between. For the CDR3, the DNA is TGTGCCAGCAGCCAGAGACAGGGAGGGACAGATACGCAGTATTTT. As protein: CASSQRQGGTDTQYF.

This chain connects TRBV2 to TRBJ2-5; 10 bases map to TRBD2. V lost 8 bases to trimming and J lost 5 bases; unmatched junction nucleotides: 17. This CDR3 contains 17 residues. Germline lookup yields CDR1 SNHLY and CDR2 FYNNEI. The chain's CDR3 is CASSSGASGRTWETQYF. The CDR3 bases are TGTGCCAGCTCGTCCGGGGCTAGCGGGAGAACGTGGGAGACCCAGTACTTC.

This clonotype was recorded at least ten times. The chain combines TRBV12-3 or TRBV12-4 with TRBJ2-7; 9 bases line up with TRBD2. J lost 3 bases, V lost 4 bases, and 4 bases had no gene match. The CDR3 length is 14 residues. In nucleotides, the CDR3 is TGTGCCAGCAGTTCTTCTAGCGGGATCTACGAGCAGTACTTC. Protein product: CASSSSSGIYEQYF.

This clonotype has a count of ten or more. The V gene is TRBV12-3 or TRBV12-4, the J gene TRBJ2-1; 8 bases map to TRBD2. This CDR3 spans 21 amino acids. J was trimmed by 0 bases and V by 3 bases; bases with no gene match: 19. CDR3 region: CASSFTPGSGAGVHSYNEQFF. The DNA for the CDR3 is TGTGCCAGCAGTTTTACACCTGGATCGGGAGCGGGAGTTCACTCCTACAATGAGCAGTTCTTC.